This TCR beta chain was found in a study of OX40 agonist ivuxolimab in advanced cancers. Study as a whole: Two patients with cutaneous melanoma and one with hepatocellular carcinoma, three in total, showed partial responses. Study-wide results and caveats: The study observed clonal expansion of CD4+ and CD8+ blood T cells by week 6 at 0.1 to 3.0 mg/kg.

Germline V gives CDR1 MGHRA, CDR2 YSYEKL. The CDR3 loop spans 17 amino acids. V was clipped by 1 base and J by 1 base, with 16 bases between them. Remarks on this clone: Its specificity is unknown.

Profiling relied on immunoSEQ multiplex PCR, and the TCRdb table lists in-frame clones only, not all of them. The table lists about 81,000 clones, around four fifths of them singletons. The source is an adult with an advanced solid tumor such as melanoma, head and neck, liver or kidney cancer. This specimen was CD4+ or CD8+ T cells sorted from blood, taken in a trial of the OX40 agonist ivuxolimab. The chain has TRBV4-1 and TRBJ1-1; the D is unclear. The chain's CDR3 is CASSQVNVGRKNTEAFF. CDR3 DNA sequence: TGCGCCAGCAGCCAAGTTAATGTGGGCAGAAAGAACACTGAAGCTTTCTTT.